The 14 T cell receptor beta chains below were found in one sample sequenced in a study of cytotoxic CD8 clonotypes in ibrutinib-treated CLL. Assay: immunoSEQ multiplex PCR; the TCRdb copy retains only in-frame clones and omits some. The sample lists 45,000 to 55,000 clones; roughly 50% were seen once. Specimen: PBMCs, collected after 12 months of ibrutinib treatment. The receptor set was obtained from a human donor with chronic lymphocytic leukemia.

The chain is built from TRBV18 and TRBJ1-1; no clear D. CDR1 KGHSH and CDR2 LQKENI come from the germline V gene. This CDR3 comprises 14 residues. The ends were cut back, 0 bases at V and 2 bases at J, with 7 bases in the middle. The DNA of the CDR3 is TGTGCCAGCTCACCACCGAACAGCAACACTGAAGCTTTCTTT. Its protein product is CASSPPNSNTEAFF.

The CDR3 reads CASSQLGAQYF. As DNA, the CDR3 is TGTGCCAGCAGCCAACTAGGGGCCCAGTACTTC. The V call is TRBV14, the J call TRBJ2-5, with a tentative D call TRBD1 (5 bases). Trimming took 2 bases from V and 9 from J, leaving 7 bases between them. Germline V gene lookup returns CDR1 SGHDN and CDR2 FVKESK. The CDR3 totals 11 residues.

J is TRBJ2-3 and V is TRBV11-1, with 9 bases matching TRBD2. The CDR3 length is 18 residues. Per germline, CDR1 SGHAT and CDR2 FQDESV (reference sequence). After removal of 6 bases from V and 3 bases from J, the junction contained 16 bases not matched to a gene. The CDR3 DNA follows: TGTGCCAGCAGAATAGGATTATATGCGGGAGGGGAAACAGATACGCAGTATTTT. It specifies CASRIGLYAGGETDTQYF.

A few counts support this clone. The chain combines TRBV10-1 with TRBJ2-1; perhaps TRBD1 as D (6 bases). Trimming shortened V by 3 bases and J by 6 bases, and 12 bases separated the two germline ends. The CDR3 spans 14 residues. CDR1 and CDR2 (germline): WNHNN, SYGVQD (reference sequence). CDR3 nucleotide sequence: TGCGCCAGCAGTGAAGAACTAGGGGGCAATGAGCAGTTCTTC. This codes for CASSEELGGNEQFF.

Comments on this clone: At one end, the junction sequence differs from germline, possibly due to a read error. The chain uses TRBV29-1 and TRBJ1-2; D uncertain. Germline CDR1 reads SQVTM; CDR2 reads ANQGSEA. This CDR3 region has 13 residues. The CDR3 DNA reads TGCAGCGTGGAAGCCTTAGCTAACTATGGCTACACCTTC. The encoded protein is CSVEALANYGYTF.

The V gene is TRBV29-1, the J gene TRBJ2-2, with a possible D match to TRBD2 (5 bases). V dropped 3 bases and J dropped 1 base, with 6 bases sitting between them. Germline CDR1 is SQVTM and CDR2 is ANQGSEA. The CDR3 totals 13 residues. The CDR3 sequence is CSVERVNTGELFF. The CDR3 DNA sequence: TGCAGCGTTGAGCGGGTGAACACCGGGGAGCTGTTTTTT.

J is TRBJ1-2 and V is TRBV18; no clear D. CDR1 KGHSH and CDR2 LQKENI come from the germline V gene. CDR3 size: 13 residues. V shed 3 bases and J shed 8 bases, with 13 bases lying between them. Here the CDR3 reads CASSPMSDWGYTF. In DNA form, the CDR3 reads TGTGCCAGCTCACCTATGAGCGATTGGGGCTACACCTTC.

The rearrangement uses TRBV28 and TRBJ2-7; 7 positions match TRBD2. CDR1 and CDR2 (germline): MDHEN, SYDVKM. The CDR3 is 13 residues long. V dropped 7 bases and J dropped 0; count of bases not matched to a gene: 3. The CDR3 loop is CASIGTTSYEQYF. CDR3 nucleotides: TGTGCCAGCATCGGGACTACCTCCTACGAGCAGTACTTC.

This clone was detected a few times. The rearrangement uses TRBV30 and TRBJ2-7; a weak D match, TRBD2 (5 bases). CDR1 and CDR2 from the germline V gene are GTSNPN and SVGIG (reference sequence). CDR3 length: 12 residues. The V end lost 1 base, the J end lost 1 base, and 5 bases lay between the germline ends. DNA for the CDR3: TGTGCCTGGAGTGGCGGGTCCTACGAGCAGTACTTC. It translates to CAWSGGSYEQYF.

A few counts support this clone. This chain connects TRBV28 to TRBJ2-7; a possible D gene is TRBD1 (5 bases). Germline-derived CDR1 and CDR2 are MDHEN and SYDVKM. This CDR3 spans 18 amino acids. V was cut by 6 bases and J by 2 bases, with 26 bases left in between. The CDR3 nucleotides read TGTGCCAGCAGCCAAGATCGGACAACCCATCGGACAACCTACGAGCAGTACTTC. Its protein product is CASSQDRTTHRTTYEQYF.

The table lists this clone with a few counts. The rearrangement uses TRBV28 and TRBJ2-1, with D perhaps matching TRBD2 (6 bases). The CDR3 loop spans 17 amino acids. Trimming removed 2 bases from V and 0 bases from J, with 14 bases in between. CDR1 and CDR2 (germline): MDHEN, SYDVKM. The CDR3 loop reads CASSLRGGASSYNEQFF. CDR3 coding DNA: TGTGCCAGCAGTTTACGGGGCGGGGCCAGCTCCTACAATGAGCAGTTCTTC.

The CDR3 nucleotides are TGTGCCACCAGCAGAGATTATTGGGGGACCACTGAAGCTTTCTTT. Residues: CATSRDYWGTTEAFF. The V call is TRBV15, the J call TRBJ1-1; possibly TRBD1 for D (5 bases). The V end was cut by 0 bases, the J end by 4 bases, with 12 bases between. CDR3 length equals 15 residues. Germline-derived CDR1 and CDR2 are LNHNV and YYDKDF (reference sequence).

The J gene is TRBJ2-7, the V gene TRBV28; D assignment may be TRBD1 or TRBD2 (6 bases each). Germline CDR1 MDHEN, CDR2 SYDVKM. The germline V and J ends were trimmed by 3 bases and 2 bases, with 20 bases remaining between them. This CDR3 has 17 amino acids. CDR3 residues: CASSFSGAGGPTYEQYF. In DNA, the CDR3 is TGTGCCAGCAGTTTTTCGGGGGCGGGCGGTCCGACCTACGAGCAGTACTTC.

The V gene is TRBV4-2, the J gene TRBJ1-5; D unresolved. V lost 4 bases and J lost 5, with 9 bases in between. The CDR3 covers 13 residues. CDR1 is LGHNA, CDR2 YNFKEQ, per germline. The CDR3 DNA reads TGTGCCAGCAGCCTAAACCGGGATCAGCCCCAGCATTTT. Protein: CASSLNRDQPQHF.